The clone carrying this TCR beta chain came up a few times. These data belong to a study of T-cell memory formation after mild COVID-19. Whole-study context: TCR clustering was largely donor specific.

Constant-segment primers were used for 5'RACE, and the resulting TCR alpha and TCR beta cDNA libraries carried sample barcodes and UMIs. TCRdb recomputed calls from the 5' RACE reads with MiXCR, one row per CDR3 protein. The table has about 200,000 distinct CDR3 sequences, around 19% seen once. The germline V and J ends were trimmed by 6 bases and 7 bases, with 9 bases remaining between them. The length of the CDR3 is 10 residues. From germline, CDR1 is SQVTM and CDR2 ANQGSEA. This chain connects TRBV29-1 to TRBJ1-1, with unresolved D. The sequenced material came from PBMCs or a T cell subset sorted from them (not recorded which). This TCR was recovered from an adult woman who had mild COVID-19 (a few samples of this study predate the infection). Cell type and time point are not known. The CDR3 DNA reads TGCAGCGTGGGGATAGTTGAAGCTTTCTTT. Its protein product is CSVGIVEAFF.